One sample yielded the 7 T cell receptor beta chains listed below, sequenced in a study of cytomegalovirus exposure and HLA in healthy donors. Clones were read by immunoSEQ multiplex PCR, and TCRdb kept only the in-frame ones, dropping some. The sample has around 260,000 clones, 90% seen once. Sequenced input: PBMCs. These receptors originate from a woman in her thirties in good health and CMV-seronegative.

The V gene is TRBV18, the J gene TRBJ1-5; possible D gene TRBD1, 5 bases. The CDR3 totals 15 residues. Germline CDR1 is KGHSH and CDR2 is LQKENI. Trimming took 2 bases from V and 2 from J, leaving 10 bases between them. The CDR3 region has the DNA TGTGCCAGCTCACCAAAGGGGATAGGCAATCAGCCCCAGCATTTT. This codes for CASSPKGIGNQPQHF.

V usage is TRBV11-2 and J usage is TRBJ2-7; 7 bases line up with TRBD1. The CDR3 has 13 amino acids. CDR1 is SGHAT, CDR2 FQNNGV, per germline. J gave up 3 bases and V 5 bases, and 4 bases lay outside the gene matches. The CDR3 is CASSRTGDYEQYF. CDR3 sequence (DNA): TGTGCCAGCAGCCGCACAGGGGACTACGAGCAGTACTTC.

This clone was detected only once. This chain connects TRBV6-6 to TRBJ1-1; maybe TRBD1 (5 bases). Trimming cost V 5 bases and J 3 bases, with 13 bases left between them. This CDR3 is 14 amino acids long. Germline V lookup: CDR1 MNHNY, CDR2 SVGAGI (reference sequence). Here the CDR3 reads CASSRRGVDTEAFF. DNA for the CDR3: TGTGCCAGCAGTCGACGGGGGGTCGACACTGAAGCTTTCTTT.

The rearrangement links TRBV6-5 to TRBJ2-5; 7 bases are a match to TRBD2. The CDR3 covers 14 residues. Germline assignment: CDR1 MNHEY and CDR2 SVGAGI. Losses at the gene ends were 5 bases for V and 5 bases for J; bases not matched to a gene: 8. The CDR3, as DNA: TGTGCCAGCAGTCGACCTGGGGAGGGCGAGACCCAGTACTTC. Its protein is CASSRPGEGETQYF.

The J gene is TRBJ2-4, the V gene TRBV5-4; 9 bases are shared with TRBD1. Germline loops: CDR1 SGHNT, CDR2 YYREEE (reference sequence). The CDR3 runs to 17 residues. V was pared by 2 bases and J by 1 base, with 7 bases of the junction left unmatched. CDR3 coding DNA: TGTGCCAGCAGCTTCTACAGGGGGCGAGGGGCCAAAAACATTCAGTACTTC. Protein sequence: CASSFYRGRGAKNIQYF.

The rearrangement uses TRBV29-1 and TRBJ2-2; no reliable D call. This CDR3 contains 13 residues. Trimming removed 1 base from V and 7 bases from J, with 10 bases in between. CDR1 is SQVTM and CDR2 is ANQGSEA in the germline V gene. As DNA, the CDR3 is TGCAGCGTTGAAGTGACTGGAAGCGGGGAGCTGTTTTTT. Translating gives CSVEVTGSGELFF.

This chain connects TRBV2 to TRBJ2-5; 7 bases are a match to TRBD1. Germline trimming cut 6 bases from V and 1 base from J; bases unmatched to any gene: 11. The CDR3 totals 16 residues. Germline V CDR1 and CDR2: SNHLY, FYNNEI. The CDR3 here is CASRQNRGSLQETQYF. CDR3 bases: TGTGCCAGCAGACAAAACAGGGGATCCCTCCAAGAGACCCAGTACTTC. Based on the CDR3 plus reference TRBV2 and TRBJ2-5, the full variable domain is EPEVTQTPSHQVTQMGQEVILRCVPISNHLYFYWYRQILGQKVEFLVSFYNNEISEKSEIFDDQFSVERPDGSNFTLKIRSTKLEDSAMYFCASRQNRGSLQETQYFGPGTRLLVL.